This note documents a single TCR beta chain sequence. Per the original methods: It was from reference gene primer amplification that nucleated cell counts were estimated. Clones were read by immunoSEQ multiplex PCR, and TCRdb kept only the in-frame ones, dropping some. Clone size and V and J calls were adopted from that table, with D and trimming inferred from the DNA. The sample comprises 200,000 to 300,000 clones, 65% to 85% of which are singletons, and approximately 5.7% rests with the top ten. This CDR3 region has 13 residues. V lost 5 bases, J lost 14 bases, and 16 bases lay in between. Germline V gene sequence: CDR1 SGHAT, CDR2 FQNNGV. The record originates from a study of blood T cell repertoires in COVID-19.

The clonotype was recovered from a human donor in a cohort sampled during active COVID-19. Sequences were obtained from peripheral blood. The rearrangement joins TRBV11-2 to TRBJ1-6; D gene ambiguous. CDR3 coding DNA: TGTGCCAGCAGCAATAATCGGGGTTCCACCCTCCACTTT. Protein: CASSNNRGSTLHF.